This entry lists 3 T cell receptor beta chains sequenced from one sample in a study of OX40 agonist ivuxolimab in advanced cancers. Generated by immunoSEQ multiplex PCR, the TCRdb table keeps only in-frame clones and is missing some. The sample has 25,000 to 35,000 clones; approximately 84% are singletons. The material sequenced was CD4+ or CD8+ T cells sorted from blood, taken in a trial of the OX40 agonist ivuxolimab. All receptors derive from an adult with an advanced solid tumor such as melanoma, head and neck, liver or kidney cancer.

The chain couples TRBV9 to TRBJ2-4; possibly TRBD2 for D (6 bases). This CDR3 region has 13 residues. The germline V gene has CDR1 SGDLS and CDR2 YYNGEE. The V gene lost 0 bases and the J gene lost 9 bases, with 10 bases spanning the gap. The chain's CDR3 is CASSVGEAGIQYF. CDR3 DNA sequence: TGTGCCAGCAGCGTAGGGGAGGCCGGCATTCAGTACTTC.

CDR3 region: CASSIGGSEAFF. Written as DNA, the CDR3 is TGTGCCAGTAGTATAGGAGGATCTGAAGCTTTCTTT. The chain has TRBV19 and TRBJ1-1; D not resolved. V lost 1 base, J lost 6 bases, and 6 bases lay in between. The CDR3 contains 12 residues. Germline V gene sequence: CDR1 LNHDA, CDR2 SQIVND (reference sequence).

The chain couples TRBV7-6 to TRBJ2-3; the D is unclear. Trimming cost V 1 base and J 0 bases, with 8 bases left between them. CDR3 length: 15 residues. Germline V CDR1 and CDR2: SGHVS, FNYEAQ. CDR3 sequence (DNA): TGTGCCAGCAGCTTAGTAGTGGAGAGCACAGATACGCAGTATTTT. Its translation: CASSLVVESTDTQYF.